A selection of T cell receptor beta chains follows, all from one sample in a study of OX40 agonist ivuxolimab in advanced cancers. Assay used: immunoSEQ multiplex PCR; TCRdb lists only in-frame clones, some missing. The sample contains 55,000 to 85,000 clones, 80% to 90% of which appear only once. The material was CD4+ or CD8+ T cells sorted from blood, obtained in a trial of the OX40 agonist ivuxolimab. The origin of the receptors is an adult with an advanced solid tumor such as melanoma, head and neck, liver or kidney cancer. CDR3s include the opening cysteine and the closing phenylalanine or tryptophan. D genes are given only for firm matches. Expanded clones are given a class, and other clones once, few, many or no size at all.

-	TRBD2	TRBV2	TRBJ2-7	TGTGCCAGCAGTGAGCCGCTAGCGGGGCCCCGCGAGCAGTACTTC	CASSEPLAGPREQYF
-	-	TRBV19	TRBJ1-5	TGTGCCAGTAGTAGCCAGGCCGAGCAGCCCCAGCATTTT	CASSSQAEQPQHF
-	-	TRBV7-3	TRBJ1-2	TGTGCCAGCGGTTCCGAGGGAGGCTACACCTTC	CASGSEGGYTF
-	-	TRBV19	TRBJ2-6	TGTGCCAGTAGGCAACAGGGCCTCTCTGGGGCCAACGTCCTGACTTTC	CASRQQGLSGANVLTF
-	-	TRBV5-1	TRBJ1-5	TGCGCCAGCAGCTTGGCAGGGTACGGTCAGCCCCAGCATTTT	CASSLAGYGQPQHF
-	-	TRBV18	TRBJ1-5	TGTGCCAGCTCACTCAGCGGGGGGGATCAGCCCCAGCATTTT	CASSLSGGDQPQHF
-	TRBD2	TRBV5-5	TRBJ2-1	TGTGCCAGCAGCTTGGTTCTAGCGGGGGGAGATGAGCAGTTCTTC	CASSLVLAGGDEQFF
-	-	TRBV4-2	TRBJ2-1	TGTGCCAGCAGCCGTTCCTACAATGAGCAGTTCTTC	CASSRSYNEQFF
once	-	TRBV28	TRBJ1-6	TGTGCCAGCATCCCATTCCGGGACGGGAATTCACCCCTCCACTTT	CASIPFRDGNSPLHF
-	TRBD2	TRBV5-1	TRBJ2-1	TGCGCCAGCACACGGGGACTAGCGACTTACTACAATGAGCAGTTCTTC	CASTRGLATYYNEQFF
-	-	TRBV14	TRBJ1-3	TGTGCCAGCAGCAACATACGAGGCCCCTCTGGAAACACCATATATTTT	CASSNIRGPSGNTIYF
-	TRBD2	TRBV5-1	TRBJ2-3	TGCGCCAGCAGCCTGGATGGGACTAGCGCGTTCGCAGATACGCAGTATTTT	CASSLDGTSAFADTQYF
once	-	TRBV6-8	TRBJ1-2	TGTGCCAGCAGTGAGGGGAGCTACACCTTC	CASSEGSYTF
medium-sized	-	TRBV6-5	TRBJ1-5	TGTGCCAGCAGTTACAGACGCAATCAGCCCCAGCATTTT	CASSYRRNQPQHF
once	-	TRBV28	TRBJ1-5	TGTGCCAGCAGACGTATGGGAGGGCAGCCCCAGCATTTT	CASRRMGGQPQHF
-	-	TRBV4-1	TRBJ1-5	TGCGCCAGCAGCCAAGAGATGGATCAGCCCCAGCATTTT	CASSQEMDQPQHF
-	TRBD1	TRBV18	TRBJ2-2	TGTGCCAGCTCACCATTAGCAGGGGGCACCGGGGAGCTGTTTTTT	CASSPLAGGTGELFF
-	TRBD1	TRBV7-9	TRBJ2-7	TGTGCCAGCAGCTTTATGAGGACAGGGGTCTACGAGCAGTACTTC	CASSFMRTGVYEQYF
-	TRBD2	TRBV18	TRBJ2-5	TGTGCCAGCTCACACCTAGCGGGGCGGTACCAAGAGACCCAGTACTTC	CASSHLAGRYQETQYF
few	TRBD1	TRBV18	TRBJ2-7	TGTGCCAGCTCATCCGTTGGGACAGTGATCTACGAGCAGTACTTC	CASSSVGTVIYEQYF
-	TRBD2	TRBV9	TRBJ2-7	TGTGCCAGCAGCGTCGGATCCACGCGGGGGTACTACGAGCAGTACTTC	CASSVGSTRGYYEQYF
-	TRBD1	TRBV5-1	TRBJ2-1	TGCGCCAGCAGCTTCACAGGGGACAATGAGCAGTTCTTC	CASSFTGDNEQFF
-	TRBD1	TRBV2	TRBJ1-6	TGTGCCAGCAGGGAGACAGGGATTAATTCACCCCTCCACTTT	CASRETGINSPLHF
-	TRBD1	TRBV6-1	TRBJ2-7	TGTGCCAGCAGTGCGGACAGGGGAGTCGAGCAGTACTTC	CASSADRGVEQYF
-	-	TRBV5-4	TRBJ2-6	TGTGCCAGCAGCTTGTGGGTTGGGAGCTCTGGGGCCAACGTCCTGACTTTC	CASSLWVGSSGANVLTF
-	TRBD1	TRBV5-4	TRBJ2-3	TGTGCCAGCAGCTTGAAAGGACAGGGGGCCACAGATACGCAGTATTTT	CASSLKGQGATDTQYF
-	-	TRBV28	TRBJ1-2	TGTGCCAGCAGATCCGGGACGGCCTATGGCTACACCTTC	CASRSGTAYGYTF
-	-	TRBV6-5	TRBJ1-2	TGTGCCAGCAGAGAAGAGGGGGGAGGCTATGGCTACACCTTC	CASREEGGGYGYTF
-	TRBD2	TRBV5-1	TRBJ2-1	TGCGCCAGCAGCTTTCCTAGCGGGGCGTACACCTACAATGAGCAGTTCTTC	CASSFPSGAYTYNEQFF
-	-	TRBV4-2	TRBJ2-3	TGTGCCAGCAGCCCCAGCGACCGGAGCACAGATACGCAGTATTTT	CASSPSDRSTDTQYF
-	TRBD1	TRBV19	TRBJ1-4	TGTGCCAGTAGTACCAAGACAGGGACAGCAACTAATGAAAAACTGTTTTTT	CASSTKTGTATNEKLFF
few	TRBD1	TRBV4-3	TRBJ2-6	TGCGCCAGCAGCCCGGGACAGGCTTTCTCTGGGGCCAACGTCCTGACTTTC	CASSPGQAFSGANVLTF
-	-	TRBV19	TRBJ1-4	TGTGCCAGTAGTATAGATGAAAGCGGGTTTCGGCCGAGGAAGGATGAAAAACTGTTTTTT	CASSIDESGFRPRKDEKLFF
-	-	TRBV11-2	TRBJ2-1	TGTGCCAGCAGCTTATTACCAGTCGGGGGAAGCTCCTACAATGAGCAGTTCTTC	CASSLLPVGGSSYNEQFF
-	-	TRBV5-1	TRBJ2-3	TGCGCCAGCAGCTGGGGGGGACAGACCACAGATACGCAGTATTTT	CASSWGGQTTDTQYF
-	-	TRBV7-3	TRBJ1-2	TGTGCCAGCAGGATGCGGCCGCGCCCTAACTATGGCTACACCTTC	CASRMRPRPNYGYTF
-	-	TRBV19	TRBJ1-1	TGTGCCAGTAGTATGTTAGTCCCGAGAGAAGCTTTCTTT	CASSMLVPREAFF
-	TRBD2	TRBV5-1	TRBJ2-5	TGCGCCAGCAGCACCAGCCCTAGCGGGGGGGCCTCAGAGACCCAGTACTTC	CASSTSPSGGASETQYF
-	-	TRBV10-2	TRBJ1-4	TGCGCCAGCAAAGGACAGCTCCGGGATGAAAAACTGTTTTTT	CASKGQLRDEKLFF
-	-	TRBV7-9	TRBJ1-2	TGTGCCAGCAGCTCCAGGGGATGGGGGGCGCCGGGCGGCTACACCTTC	CASSSRGWGAPGGYTF
once	-	TRBV11-3	TRBJ1-6	TGTGCCAGCAGCTTAGCTCAGAGCGGTTCACCCCTCCACTTT	CASSLAQSGSPLHF
-	TRBD2	TRBV28	TRBJ2-7	TGTGCCAGCAGGCGGGGGTTAGGGATTGGAGAGCAGTACTTC	CASRRGLGIGEQYF
-	-	TRBV2	TRBJ1-3	TGTGCCAGCAGCCCTATGGGGGTCTCTGGAAACACCATATATTTT	CASSPMGVSGNTIYF
-	TRBD2	TRBV4-3	TRBJ2-2	TGCGCCAGCAGCCATGAGCGGGGGGCAAACACCGGGGAGCTGTTTTTT	CASSHERGANTGELFF
-	TRBD2	TRBV5-1	TRBJ2-7	TGCGCCAGCAGCTTGGTTCAGGCGGCGGGGGGATCCTACGAGCAGTACTTC	CASSLVQAAGGSYEQYF
-	TRBD1	TRBV5-1	TRBJ2-3	TGCGCCAGCAGCTCGACGACAGGGAAAGGAGATACGCAGTATTTT	CASSSTTGKGDTQYF
once	-	TRBV15	TRBJ2-7	TGTGCCACCACCTCGCGGCGGCAGGGAGACGAGCAGTACTTC	CATTSRRQGDEQYF
-	-	TRBV30	TRBJ1-1	TGTGCCTGGAGTGTACAGGAGAACACTGAAGCTTTCTTT	CAWSVQENTEAFF
-	-	TRBV6-1	TRBJ1-1	TGTGCCAGCAGCGAACATTACACTGAAGCTTTCTTT	CASSEHYTEAFF
-	-	TRBV5-6	TRBJ1-2	TGTGCCAGCAGCTACGGGCCGACTAATGGCTACACCTTC	CASSYGPTNGYTF
-	-	TRBV28	TRBJ1-6	TGTGCCAGCAGTAAGGGAGGGACAAATTCACCCCTCCACTTT	CASSKGGTNSPLHF
-	-	TRBV7-9	TRBJ2-7	TGTGCCAGCAATCGCCCGGGACTTTCCTACGAGCAGTACTTC	CASNRPGLSYEQYF
-	-	TRBV19	TRBJ1-1	TGTGCCAGTAGCACTACAGGGTCGGGGAACACTGAAGCTTTCTTT	CASSTTGSGNTEAFF